These T cell receptor beta chains were read from a single sample in a study of post-analysis software for immune sequencing data. TCRdb called the PCR reads again in MiXCR, with one record for every CDR3 protein. The table includes more than 500,000 distinct CDR3 sequences, approximately 31% detected once. The source material was blood. These TCRs come from a girl aged 2-17 years with multiple sclerosis. CDR3s include the opening cysteine and the closing phenylalanine or tryptophan. The D gene is left open where the match is weak. Clone size is stated in some rows and not others, as once, few, many or a class when expanded.

>TRBV5-1|NA|TRBJ2-1|NA
CASSPPRDSYNEQFF
TGCGCCAGCAGCCCCCCGCGGGACTCCTACAATGAGCAGTTCTTC
>TRBV12-5|TRBD1|TRBJ1-1|few
CVSGLVMSGTVDVNTEAFF
TGTGTTAGTGGTTTGGTAATGTCGGGGACAGTCGATGTGAACACTGAAGCTTTCTTT
>TRBV5-1|NA|TRBJ1-1|few
CASRELGLDTEAFF
TGCGCCAGCAGGGAACTGGGGTTGGACACTGAAGCTTTCTTT
>TRBV4-1|NA|TRBJ2-4|many
CASSREGVAKNIQYF
TGCGCCAGCAGCCGGGAAGGGGTGGCCAAAAACATTCAGTACTTC
>TRBV12-3/TRBV12-4|NA|TRBJ2-1|few
CASREGGSPYNEQFF
TGTGCCAGCAGAGAAGGGGGGAGTCCCTACAATGAGCAGTTCTTC
>TRBV12-3/TRBV12-4|NA|TRBJ2-1|few
CASRAGVSYNEQFF
TGTGCCAGCAGGGCCGGGGTCTCCTACAATGAGCAGTTCTTC
>TRBV7-9|NA|TRBJ2-3|NA
CASSSDTFSSTDTQYF
TGTGCCAGCAGCTCGGACACCTTTTCTAGCACAGATACGCAGTATTTT
>TRBV6-1|NA|TRBJ2-2|few
CASSRPPVAGPNTGELFF
TGTGCCAGCAGCCGCCCCCCGGTGGCGGGGCCTAACACCGGGGAGCTGTTTTTT
>TRBV13|NA|TRBJ2-7|NA
CASSYYRVLGSEQYF
TGTGCCAGCAGCTATTATCGGGTGCTAGGGTCCGAGCAGTACTTC
>TRBV7-9|NA|TRBJ2-3|few
CASNGLGISTDTQYF
TGTGCCAGCAATGGTCTGGGGATTAGCACAGATACGCAGTATTTT
>TRBV13|NA|TRBJ1-1|NA
CASSFGGPGTEAFF
TGTGCCAGCAGCTTCGGGGGCCCTGGCACTGAAGCTTTCTTT
>TRBV20-1|NA|TRBJ2-5|NA
CSSGKQETQYF
TGCAGTTCCGGGAAACAAGAGACCCAGTACTTC
>TRBV10-2|NA|TRBJ1-5|NA
CASSDVAMGNQPQHF
TGCGCCAGCAGTGATGTCGCGATGGGCAATCAGCCCCAGCATTTT
>TRBV28|NA|TRBJ2-2|NA
CASDRGGRTGELFF
TGTGCCAGCGACAGGGGAGGGAGAACCGGGGAGCTGTTTTTT
>TRBV12-3/TRBV12-4|TRBD1|TRBJ2-3|NA
CASSYPGQATDTQYF
TGTGCCAGCAGTTACCCGGGACAGGCCACAGATACGCAGTATTTT
>TRBV11-2|NA|TRBJ2-5|NA
CASSLESYYQETQYF
TGTGCCAGCAGCTTAGAGTCTTACTACCAAGAGACCCAGTACTTC
>TRBV5-1|TRBD1|TRBJ1-2|once
CASTDRVGHGYTF
TGCGCCAGCACGGACAGGGTTGGCCATGGCTACACCTTC
>TRBV19|TRBD1|TRBJ2-1|few
CASSIGTGDYNEQFF
TGTGCCAGTAGTATAGGGACAGGGGACTACAATGAGCAGTTCTTC
>TRBV28|NA|TRBJ2-7|NA
CASSLARQGYYEQYF
TGTGCCAGCAGTTTAGCTAGGCAGGGATACTACGAGCAGTACTTC
>TRBV5-1|NA|TRBJ1-2|NA
CASSLGRPGGDYGYTF
TGCGCCAGCAGCTTGGGCCGACCCGGGGGAGACTATGGCTACACCTTC
>TRBV3-1|TRBD1|TRBJ1-5|NA
CASSQDDRAREPQHF
TGTGCCAGCAGCCAAGACGACAGGGCCAGGGAGCCCCAGCATTTT
>TRBV5-6|NA|TRBJ1-5|NA
CASSLGPGRPNQPQHF
TGTGCCAGCAGCTTGGGCCCGGGACGACCCAATCAGCCCCAGCATTTT
>TRBV5-6|TRBD1|TRBJ2-2|NA
CASSPDPGQGKGDTGELFF
TGTGCCAGCAGCCCTGATCCGGGACAGGGGAAAGGGGACACCGGGGAGCTGTTTTTT
>TRBV12-3/TRBV12-4|NA|TRBJ1-5|NA
CASMGMVEPGGQPQHF
TGTGCCAGCATGGGTATGGTGGAACCCGGGGGTCAGCCCCAGCATTTT
>TRBV20-1|NA|TRBJ1-2|NA
CSASSPPHGYTF
TGCAGTGCATCTTCCCCTCCCCATGGCTACACCTTC
>TRBV3-1|TRBD2|TRBJ2-1|few
CASGPSGGDNEQFF
TGTGCCAGCGGTCCTAGCGGGGGGGACAATGAGCAGTTCTTC
>TRBV29-1|TRBD1|TRBJ2-7|NA
CSVEEGTGAYEQYF
TGCAGCGTTGAAGAGGGGACAGGGGCCTACGAGCAGTACTTC
>TRBV4-1|TRBD1|TRBJ2-7|many
CASSQGDRPLNYEQYF
TGCGCCAGCAGCCAGGGGGACAGGCCGCTGAATTACGAGCAGTACTTC
>TRBV15|NA|TRBJ1-1|NA
CATSRDLSGNTEAFF
TGTGCCACCAGCAGAGATCTCTCAGGGAACACTGAAGCTTTCTTT
>TRBV6-6|NA|TRBJ2-1|NA
CASSVQETQFF
TGTGCCAGCAGCGTGCAAGAGACCCAGTTCTTC
>TRBV4-1|NA|TRBJ1-5|NA
CASSQENYSNQPQHF
TGCGCCAGCAGCCAAGAAAACTATAGCAATCAGCCCCAGCATTTT
>TRBV20-1|NA|TRBJ2-6|NA
CSAREALSGANVLTF
TGCAGTGCTAGAGAAGCCCTATCTGGGGCCAACGTCCTGACTTTC
>TRBV6-5|NA|TRBJ1-5|many
CASRMGPNRPQHF
TGTGCCAGCAGGATGGGCCCGAATCGGCCCCAGCATTTT
>TRBV7-3|TRBD1|TRBJ1-2|NA
CASSLEGAVGGYTF
TGTGCCAGCAGCTTGGAGGGGGCAGTAGGTGGCTACACCTTC
>TRBV10-3|TRBD2|TRBJ2-3|few
CAISGGGTDTQYF
TGTGCCATCAGCGGGGGGGGCACAGATACGCAGTATTTT
>TRBV6-5|TRBD1|TRBJ1-1|NA
CASSYLQTGLFF
TGTGCCAGCAGTTACTTACAGACAGGGCTTTTCTTT
>TRBV5-1|NA|TRBJ2-7|few
CASTTGETVTYEQYF
TGCGCCAGCACCACTGGAGAGACGGTGACCTACGAGCAGTACTTC
>TRBV12-3/TRBV12-4|NA|TRBJ2-5|many
CASSNRQTQYF
TGTGCCAGCAGCAACCGACAGACCCAGTACTTC
>TRBV12-3/TRBV12-4|NA|TRBJ2-5|NA
CASSLAQIITGETQYF
TGTGCCAGCAGTTTAGCACAAATCATTACGGGAGAGACCCAGTACTTC
>TRBV20-1|NA|TRBJ2-7|NA
CSATDKTYEQYF
TGCAGTGCAACGGACAAAACCTACGAGCAGTACTTC
>TRBV28|NA|TRBJ1-5|NA
CATSILQPQHF
TGTGCCACCAGCATATTACAGCCCCAGCATTTT